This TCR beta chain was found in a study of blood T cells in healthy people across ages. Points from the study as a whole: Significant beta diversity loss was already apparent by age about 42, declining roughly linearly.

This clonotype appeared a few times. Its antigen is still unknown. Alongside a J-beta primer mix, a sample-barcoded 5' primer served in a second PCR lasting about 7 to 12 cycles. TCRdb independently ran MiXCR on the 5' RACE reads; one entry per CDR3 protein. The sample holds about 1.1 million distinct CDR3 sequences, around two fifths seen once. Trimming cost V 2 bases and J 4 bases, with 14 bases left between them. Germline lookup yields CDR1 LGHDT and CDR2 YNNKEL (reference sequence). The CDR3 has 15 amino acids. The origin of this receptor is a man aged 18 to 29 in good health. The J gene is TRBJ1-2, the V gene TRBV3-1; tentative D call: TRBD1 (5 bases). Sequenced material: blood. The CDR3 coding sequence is TGTGCCAGCAGCCAATGGGCCAGGGCGCTCTATGGCTACACCTTC. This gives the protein CASSQWARALYGYTF. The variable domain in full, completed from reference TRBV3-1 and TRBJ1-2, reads DTAVSQTPKYLVTQMGNDKSIKCEQNLGHDTMYWYKQDSKKFLKIMFSYNNKELIINETVPNRFSPKSPDKAHLNLHINSLELGDSAVYFCASSQWARALYGYTFGSGTRLTVV.